Below are 22 T cell receptor beta chains sequenced from a single sample in a study of cytomegalovirus exposure and HLA in healthy donors. The PCR employed 60 Vbeta primers together with 13 Jbeta primers. Libraries were prepared by immunoSEQ multiplex PCR; TCRdb keeps only in-frame clonotypes and omits some of them. Of around 190,000 clones in the sample, roughly 74% were seen once. Sequencing used PBMCs. The receptors derive from a female donor in good health and CMV-seronegative.

V is TRBV5-1 and J is TRBJ2-6; no clear D gene. Germline CDR1 reads SGHRS; CDR2 reads YFSETQ. Deletions cut 4 bases from V and 1 base from J, with 15 bases between. The CDR3 is made up of 17 amino acids. The CDR3 bases are TGCGCCAGCAGCCATAACCTGGCAGGATCTGGGGCCAACGTCCTGACTTTC. This codes for CASSHNLAGSGANVLTF.

The gene calls are TRBV27 and TRBJ1-1; a weak D match, TRBD1 (5 bases). This CDR3 is built from 15 residues. V was shortened by 3 bases and J by 3 bases, with 14 bases between the two germline ends. Germline loops: CDR1 MNHEY, CDR2 SMNVEV (reference sequence). CDR3 residues: CASSLGEGRDTEAFF. CDR3 nucleotide sequence: TGTGCCAGCAGTTTGGGGGAGGGTCGCGACACTGAAGCTTTCTTT.

In its sample, this clone was seen once. V is TRBV19 and J is TRBJ2-7; 9 bases fit TRBD1. Germline V gene lookup returns CDR1 LNHDA and CDR2 SQIVND (reference sequence). The CDR3 sequence is 15 residues long. V shed 5 bases, J shed 3 bases, and the junction held 8 bases outside the gene matches. Written as DNA, the CDR3 is TGTGCCAGTAGTTCCCCGGGACAGGGCATCTACGAGCAGTACTTC. Translated: CASSSPGQGIYEQYF.

The count of this clone is one. The rearrangement links TRBV10-1 to TRBJ1-6; D not certain. Germline CDR1 is WNHNN and CDR2 is SYGVQD (reference sequence). V was clipped by 3 bases and J by 7 bases, with 4 bases between them. The CDR3 sequence is 12 residues long. CDR3 in amino acids: CASSDQNSPLHF. The CDR3 nucleotides read TGCGCCAGCAGTGACCAGAATTCACCCCTCCACTTT.

The V gene is TRBV5-1, the J gene TRBJ2-7, with a weak D call TRBD2 (5 bases). V lost 3 bases and J lost 2, with 15 bases in between. The CDR3 contains 15 residues. Looked up from germline, CDR1 is SGHRS and CDR2 is YFSETQ. This CDR3 reads CASSSGVGSAYEQYF. CDR3 DNA: TGCGCCAGCAGCTCCGGCGTGGGTAGCGCCTACGAGCAGTACTTC.

The chain employs TRBV7-9 and TRBJ2-5, with 8 bases lining up with TRBD1. V gave up 6 bases and J gave up 5 bases; unmatched junction bases: 8. Germline assignment: CDR1 SEHNR and CDR2 FQNEAQ (reference sequence). The CDR3 is 14 residues long. CDR3 bases: TGTGCCAGCAGTCCTCCAGGGGGCTGGGAGACCCAGTACTTC. Translating gives CASSPPGGWETQYF.

The rearrangement links TRBV7-3 to TRBJ2-1, with D possibly matching TRBD1 (6 bases). The CDR3 sequence is 13 residues long. The germline V gene encodes CDR1 SGHTA and CDR2 FQGTGA. Trimming cost V 5 bases and J 8 bases, with 13 bases left between them. This chain's CDR3 is CASSHNRVDEQFF. In DNA form, the CDR3 reads TGTGCCAGCAGCCATAACAGGGTTGATGAGCAGTTCTTC.

The table lists this clone with a few counts. The J gene is TRBJ1-1, the V gene TRBV5-1; a possible D gene is TRBD1 (5 bases). CDR1 and CDR2 (germline): SGHRS, YFSETQ. The length of the CDR3 is 14 residues. The V and J ends lost 4 bases and 6 bases respectively, with 16 bases between them. This CDR3 reads CASSQQSSGSEAFF. The CDR3 DNA sequence: TGCGCCAGCAGCCAACAATCCTCAGGGTCTGAAGCTTTCTTT.

This clone was picked up a small number of times. The junction differs from germline at one of its ends, possibly a read error. The genes are TRBV7-7 and TRBJ2-2, with 7 bases fitting TRBD2. CDR1 and CDR2 (germline): SSHAT, FNYEAQ (reference sequence). The CDR3 totals 14 residues. In DNA, the CDR3 is TGTGCTAGCAGCCGGGACTACAACACCGGGGAGCTGTTTTTT. It translates to CASSRDYNTGELFF.

This clone was detected once. The chain is built from TRBV10-3 and TRBJ1-4; TRBD1 aligns across 9 bases. With 3 bases clipped from V and 8 bases from J, the junction kept 7 bases outside the gene matches. CDR3 length: 15 amino acids. Looked up from germline, CDR1 is ENHRY and CDR2 is SYGVKD. Written as DNA, the CDR3 is TGTGCCATCAGTGATTCCGGGACAGGGCAAGAAAAACTGTTTTTT. Protein: CAISDSGTGQEKLFF.

The rearrangement joins TRBV6-5 to TRBJ2-3; the D is unclear. CDR3 length: 16 residues. V lost 0 bases and J 3 bases, leaving 13 bases between the germline ends. Germline CDR1 MNHEY, CDR2 SVGAGI. The CDR3 DNA reads as TGTGCCAGCAGTTACTCTGCCCCTATTGTGACAGATACGCAGTATTTT. It yields the protein CASSYSAPIVTDTQYF.

The chain combines TRBV16 with TRBJ2-7; 9 nucleotides line up with TRBD1. The CDR3 has 15 residues. The ends lost 4 bases at V and 2 bases at J; junction bases unmatched: 6. The V gene's germline CDR1 is KGHSY and CDR2 FQNENV. CDR3 loop: CASSPGQGRPYEQYF. Written as DNA, the CDR3 is TGTGCCAGCAGCCCCGGACAGGGGAGGCCCTACGAGCAGTACTTC.

This clone was detected a few times. The rearrangement joins TRBV19 to TRBJ1-1; D unresolved. V lost 4 bases and J 5 bases, leaving 14 bases between the germline ends. CDR1 is LNHDA, CDR2 SQIVND, per germline (reference sequence). This CDR3 contains 14 residues. The CDR3 coding sequence is TGTGCCAGTAGTACGCCCGGACGGGGAACTGAAGCTTTCTTT. It yields the protein CASSTPGRGTEAFF.

The V gene is TRBV6-1, the J gene TRBJ2-7; the D gene is possibly TRBD2 (5 bases). Germline V gives CDR1 MNHNS, CDR2 SASEGT. Trimming pared 5 bases from V and 5 bases from J, leaving 7 bases between. The CDR3 has 11 residues. The CDR3 here is CASSPRDEQYF. In nucleotides, the CDR3 is TGTGCCAGCAGTCCGCGGGACGAGCAGTACTTC.

The rearrangement uses TRBV5-1 and TRBJ1-4; D is undetermined. Trimming removed 1 base at V and 8 bases at J, with 12 bases between. From germline, CDR1 is SGHRS and CDR2 YFSETQ. There are 14 residues in the CDR3. The CDR3 bases are TGCGCCAGCAGCTTGTCCAAGGGAGGCGAAAAACTGTTTTTT. It yields the protein CASSLSKGGEKLFF.

V is TRBV2 and J is TRBJ2-7; no clear D gene. CDR1 is SNHLY and CDR2 is FYNNEI in the germline V gene. There are 14 residues in the CDR3. The V and J ends lost 2 bases and 3 bases respectively, with 11 bases between them. This chain's CDR3 is CASSESPQNYEQYF. The CDR3, as DNA: TGTGCCAGCAGTGAAAGTCCTCAGAACTACGAGCAGTACTTC.

The chain couples TRBV11-2 to TRBJ2-7; 9 bases are shared with TRBD2. J was trimmed by 6 bases and V by 2 bases; bases with no gene match: 11. Per the germline V gene, CDR1 is SGHAT and CDR2 is FQNNGV. The CDR3 is 16 residues long. In DNA form, the CDR3 reads TGTGCCAGCAGCTTATCTAGCGGGGTCCAGGGCCTCGAGCAGTACTTC. It translates to CASSLSSGVQGLEQYF.

The V call is TRBV7-2, the J call TRBJ2-7; D is possibly TRBD2 (5 bases). V dropped 0 bases and J dropped 3 bases, with 6 bases sitting between them. CDR1 is SGHTA and CDR2 is FQGNSA in the germline V gene. The CDR3 spans 13 residues. The CDR3 coding sequence is TGTGCCAGCAGCTTAGCAGCGGACTACGAGCAGTACTTC. Protein product: CASSLAADYEQYF. Combining the CDR3 with reference TRBV7-2 and TRBJ2-7 gives the whole variable domain GAGVSQSPSNKVTEKGKDVELRCDPISGHTALYWYRQSLGQGLEFLIYFQGNSAPDKSGLPSDRFSAERTGGSVSTLTIQRTQQEDSAVYLCASSLAADYEQYFGPGTRLTVT.

J is TRBJ1-1 and V is TRBV11-2, with D unclear. This CDR3 comprises 13 residues. In germline, CDR1 is SGHAT, CDR2 FQNNGV. V was trimmed by 3 bases and J by 0 bases, leaving 5 bases between them. For the CDR3, the DNA is TGTGCCAGCAGCTTGCGGGTGAACACTGAAGCTTTCTTT. This translates into CASSLRVNTEAFF. The complete variable domain, with remaining parts taken from reference TRBV11-2 and TRBJ1-1, reads EAGVAQSPRYKIIEKRQSVAFWCNPISGHATLYWYQQILGQGPKLLIQFQNNGVVDDSQLPKDRFSAERLKGVDSTLKIQPAKLEDSAVYLCASSLRVNTEAFFGQGTRLTVV.

The chain has TRBV19 and TRBJ2-7; 7 nucleotides match TRBD2. With V trimmed by 3 bases and J by 4 bases, 9 bases remained unmatched. CDR1 and CDR2 from the germline V gene are LNHDA and SQIVND (reference sequence). This CDR3 region has 15 residues. The CDR3 loop reads CASSMLAGANYEQYF. In DNA, the CDR3 is TGTGCCAGTAGTATGCTGGCGGGAGCCAATTACGAGCAGTACTTC.

V usage is TRBV2 and J usage is TRBJ2-5; perhaps TRBD2 as D (5 bases). V dropped 5 bases and J dropped 3 bases, with 16 bases sitting between them. CDR1 SNHLY and CDR2 FYNNEI come from the germline V gene. The CDR3 length is 15 residues. CDR3 sequence (DNA): TGTGCCAGCAGTTTTAGCGTTAACTCGGAAGAGACCCAGTACTTC. This gives the protein CASSFSVNSEETQYF.

The V call is TRBV7-9, the J call TRBJ2-7; 7 bases agree with TRBD2. The V gene end was trimmed by 5 bases and the J gene end by 3 bases; junction bases not matched to a gene: 7. The CDR3 length is 14 residues. In germline, CDR1 is SEHNR, CDR2 FQNEAQ (reference sequence). The CDR3 DNA is TGTGCCAGCAGCCCCTCGGGGGGTGACTACGAGCAGTACTTC. It encodes CASSPSGGDYEQYF.